This TCR beta chain appears in the sequencing data of a study of cytomegalovirus exposure and HLA in healthy donors (TCRdb year 2017). Study-level background: In an earlier analysis of some 610 of the donors, 276 Gb of sequence data and 90 million to 130 million unique TCR beta sequences from roughly 190 million T cells were reported. The study was designed to test whether signatures of past pathogen exposure could be identified by cataloging public T cell receptors. Every repertoire in the discovery cohort had been generated on one and the same sequencing platform. The study profiled the T cell repertoires of hundreds of subjects by immunosequencing and related them to cytomegalovirus serostatus. To predict cytomegalovirus infection status, the study combined high-throughput TCR immunosequencing, statistical association of individual TCRs with disease status, and machine learning. Rather than drawing on any new phenotypic data, the later analysis identified candidate immune exposures from TCR beta sequences and the way those sequences occurred across donors. On average, roughly 250,000 unique TCR beta nucleotide sequences were sequenced per donor among more than 350 genotyped donors of the cohort, with 15% to 20% of those sequences being non-productive. Of the 300 to 400 genotyped donors, 65% to 90% fell in the genetic ancestry cluster associated with self-reported Caucasian donors. HLA typing covered class I and class II loci at four-digit resolution. Roughly five DR-DQ haplotypes were handled as single units for association and clustering because linkage in the cohort was strong. Along with the roughly 610-subject first cohort, a separate validation cohort of over 90 different subjects was used. An early release covering roughly 600 HLA-typed donors comprised approximately 300 gigabases of sequencing data and tens of millions of unique TCR sequences. Donor age, sex, ethnicity and CMV serostatus were compiled alongside the repertoire data. To study patterns of TCR occurrence, a later analysis re-analyzed previously published TCR beta repertoires from 666 donors and added high-resolution HLA genotyping. Typing coverage varied by locus: roughly 620-630 donors for A, B, C, DRB1 and DQB1; approximately 500 for DQA1; more than 600 for DPA1; 400 to 480 for DPB1. A later genetic analysis took genome-wide SNP genotypes for about three fifths of the 666 donors and used that subset as a discovery cohort. An earlier analysis of fewer than 700 of the donors applied high-throughput TCR beta sequencing to assess whether each TCR beta V gene segment acted as functional or pseudogenic. What the research found in general, with its limitations: This cohort had only TCR beta chains sequenced, and the lack of alpha or paired-chain data limited which features could be detected. A later analysis found that TCR association rates varied across HLA loci, with DRB1 alleles showing the most associated TCRs and HLA-C alleles the fewest. Immune exposure information for the cohort was limited to CMV serostatus. Some IMGT-functional V segments, including TRBV6-2 and TRBV6-3, could not be distinguished by the 87-base-pair reads and were therefore excluded. Because HLA typing was unavailable for some donors at each locus, only the typed subset was used in association tests. Sequencing depth was assumed to be roughly uniform across donors in the presence/absence analyses, though that assumption may not hold. In the study, around 160 TCR beta chains were listed as associated with cytomegalovirus. In a later genetic analysis, fewer N-insertions in productive TCRs were reported among donors in an Asian-associated ancestry cluster than the roughly 640-donor mean. Strong co-occurrence of HLA alleles, especially DR and DQ, made assigning TCR associations to individual alleles difficult. Most CMV-associated TCR beta chains appeared to be HLA-restricted in a later analysis, and the HLA associations seemed to be driven largely by CMV exposure. A further reported finding was that TCR beta sequences accurately predicted the HLA-A and HLA-B alleles for most subjects in the first cohort. Across donors, most TCR sequences were observed very rarely, whereas some public TCRs were present in many individuals. Broadly in line with IMGT annotations, most TCR beta V segments showed up in productive rearrangements about 87% or about 30% of the time in an earlier analysis of several hundred of the donors. A later analysis found that HLA-associated TCR beta chains were more clonally expanded and had lower generation probabilities than equally common non-associated chains. In a later genetic analysis, a missense DCLRE1C variant was associated with V-gene and J-gene trimming of TCR beta chains, and the association was replicated in an independent cohort. Specific HLA alleles were associated with roughly 17,000 TCR beta sequences at a false discovery rate of 0.05 in a later analysis. The sequencing pipeline was judged likely to have produced a cluster of highly shared sequence variants as a technical artifact. Three of the identified cytomegalovirus-associated TCR beta chains were confirmed in vitro to be specific for cytomegalovirus antigens. The authors suggested that the approach could potentially be generalized to other disease states and immunological phenotypes. Correlated functional status among segregating V segments might be attributable to linkage disequilibrium, but an unknown experimental factor could not be ruled out. Several of the top co-occurrence clusters appeared to be linked to parvovirus B19, influenza, CMV and Epstein-Barr virus, according to a later analysis. In both the original and validation cohorts, the classifier was reported to diagnose cytomegalovirus status with high specificity and sensitivity. Because counts were too low, about 15 rarely observed V segments, including chromosome 9 orphons, were left out of the earlier analysis of about 500 of the donors.

The library was produced with the immunoSEQ multiplex PCR assay. For the multiplex PCR, a mixture combining 60 forward primers for TCR Vbeta segments and 13 reverse primers for TCR Jbeta segments was used. The CDR3 region of rearranged TCR beta genes was amplified from genomic DNA with a multiplex PCR assay. The amplified TCR beta libraries were sequenced on the Illumina HiSeq System as 87-base-pair reads. The original pipeline was this. A later analysis counted about 80 million unique TCR beta chains across the 690 or so repertoires, and 9 million to 14 million of these chains were shared by at least two donors. Raw reads were error-corrected and collapsed into unique sequences with a nearest-neighbor algorithm that merged closely related sequences to remove PCR and sequencing errors. CDR3 sequences were aligned to IMGT reference sequences to assign V, D and J gene segments. For a sequence to be retained, at least a six-nucleotide match to both a V gene segment and a J gene segment was required. Rearrangements were called productive when the CDR3 lacked stop codons and stayed in frame with V and J; all others were non-productive. CDR3 was defined according to IMGT convention as the region running from the second conserved V-encoded cysteine to the conserved J-encoded phenylalanine. In an earlier analysis of around 600 of the donors, sequences lacking an unambiguous match to a single V gene segment were excluded. An earlier analysis of approximately 590 of the donors called V segments functional above 56.7% productive rearrangements and segregating when the between-donor standard deviation exceeded 5%. A statistical classification framework was built to diagnose cytomegalovirus status from the catalog of TCR beta chain sequences. A later analysis assigned V and J genes by comparing TCR nucleotide sequences with IMGT/GENE-DB human TR gene sequences. Using the TCRdist pipeline, a later analysis assigned CDR3 sequences along with most-parsimonious VDJ recombination scenarios. A later analysis defined each TCR beta chain by its CDR3 amino acid sequence plus V-gene family, and excluded reads lacking a unique V-gene family. In a later analysis, around 600 highly shared, low-generation-probability nucleotide sequences were removed to address suspected cross-contamination and a sequencing artifact. In a later analysis, a clonal expansion index for each public chain was calculated from normalized within-repertoire ranks of inferred template counts. In a later analysis, generation probabilities were computed using a VDJ recombination model fitted to out-of-frame rearrangements, and the results were checked against IGoR. Hypergeometric tests were used in a later analysis to score TCR-TCR, TCR-HLA and TCR-CMV co-occurrence, with a repertoire-size bias correction applied to the TCR pairs. A later analysis estimated false discovery rates by permuting HLA or CMV assignments 20 times. In a later analysis, co-occurring TCRs were grouped with DBSCAN, and TCRdist sequence similarity was added when clustering was performed within HLA-allele-positive subsets. Repertoires with fewer than 30,000 or more than 120,000 public chains, plus five repertoires with anomalous nucleotide sharing, were excluded from co-occurrence clustering. Held by TCRdb, this immuneACCESS table contains in-frame sequences only and omits some clones. Under half of the omission traces to an unresolved V gene where checked; the cause of the rest is unknown. The DNA was the basis for D and trimming; V, J and clone size are from that table. For this sample, the table gives about 120,000 clones. The ten largest make up more than 3% of the sample.

The cohort was made up of 650 to 700 healthy bone marrow donors. At the time of sampling, every cohort member was nominally healthy, though immune exposures that went unrecorded were likely present. The donor was CMV seronegative and was included in the group of a few hundred seronegative cohort members. Every donor gave a peripheral blood sample, and the peripheral blood mononuclear cells from that sample were used for TCR beta sequencing. The Qiagen DNeasy Blood Extraction Kit was used to extract genomic DNA from the blood cell samples. Via the germline V gene, CDR1 is SGHRS and CDR2 YFSETQ. V and J are trimmed by 4 bases and 7 bases, and the gene matches miss 8 bases of the junction. From the cysteine up to the phenylalanine, the CDR3 has a length of 15 residues. Only the CDR3 portion is preserved as DNA: 45 bases, with reading frame beginning at the first base. Concerning this clone itself: Its antigen specificity is not known.

The clonotype comes from a young man in good health and CMV-seronegative. Sequencing used PBMCs. Here the chain combines TRBV5-1 and TRBJ1-6, with TRBD1 identical over 7 junction bases. The DNA is TGCGCCAGCAGCCCCCCAGGGGGAAAAAATTCACCCCTCCACTTT. This yields the protein CASSPPGGKNSPLHF.